This TCR beta chain was sequenced in a study of siplizumab effects on memory and regulatory T cells. Germline V CDR1 and CDR2: MRHNA, SNTAGT. J gave up 4 bases and V 0 bases, and 0 bases lay outside the gene matches. The CDR3 has 15 residues. This clone has only one observation. The study assayed around 9.3 x 10^4 TCR templates per sample. Produced via immunoSEQ multiplex PCR; TCRdb's table is partial and in-frame only. The sample includes thousands of clones, roughly two thirds of them seen just once. The receptor was derived from a human donor in good health. Sequencing was done on a sample of effector memory CD8+ T cells sorted from blood. The sample's subset: unstimulated CD8+ effector memory T cells. This rearrangement joins TRBV6-4 to TRBJ2-1; 10 positions agree with TRBD2. CDR3 nucleotides: TGTGCCAGCAGTGACTCAGCGGGGGGGTACAATGAGCAGTTCTTC. It is translated as CASSDSAGGYNEQFF.